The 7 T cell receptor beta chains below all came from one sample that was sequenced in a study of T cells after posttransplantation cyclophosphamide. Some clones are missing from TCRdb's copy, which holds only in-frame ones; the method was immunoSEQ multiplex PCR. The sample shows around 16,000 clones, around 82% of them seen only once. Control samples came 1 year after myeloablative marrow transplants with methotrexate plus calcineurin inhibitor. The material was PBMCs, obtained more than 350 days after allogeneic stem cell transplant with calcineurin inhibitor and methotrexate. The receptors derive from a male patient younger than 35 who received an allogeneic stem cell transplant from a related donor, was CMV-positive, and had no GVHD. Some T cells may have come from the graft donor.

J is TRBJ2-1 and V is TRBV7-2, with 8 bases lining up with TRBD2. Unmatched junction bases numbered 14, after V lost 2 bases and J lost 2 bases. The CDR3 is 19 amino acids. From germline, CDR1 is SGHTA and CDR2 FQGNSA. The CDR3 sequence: CASSLTAGGGYVAYNEQFF. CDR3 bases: TGTGCCAGCAGCTTAACGGCGGGAGGAGGGTACGTTGCCTACAATGAGCAGTTCTTC. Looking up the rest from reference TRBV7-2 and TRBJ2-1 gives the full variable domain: GAGVSQSPSNKVTEKGKDVELRCDPISGHTALYWYRQSLGQGLEFLIYFQGNSAPDKSGLPSDRFSAERTGGSVSTLTIQRTQQEDSAVYLCASSLTAGGGYVAYNEQFFGPGTRLTVL.

CDR3 sequence: CASSLPGFLGYTF. Here the CDR3 DNA reads TGTGCCAGCAGTTTACCAGGGTTCTTGGGCTACACCTTC. The rearrangement joins TRBV28 to TRBJ1-2; possible D gene TRBD1, 5 bases. Germline CDR1 MDHEN, CDR2 SYDVKM. V was trimmed by 2 bases and J by 8 bases, leaving 12 bases between them. This CDR3 is built from 13 residues.

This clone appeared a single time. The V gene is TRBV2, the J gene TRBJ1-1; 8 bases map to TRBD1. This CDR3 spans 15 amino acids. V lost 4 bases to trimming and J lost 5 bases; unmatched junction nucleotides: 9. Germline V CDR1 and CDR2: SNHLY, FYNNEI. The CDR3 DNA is TGTGCCAGCAGTGCCAGGACGACAGGGGTGACTGAAGCTTTCTTT. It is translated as CASSARTTGVTEAFF.

CDR3 amino acids: CASSEPGGNTIYF. CDR3 sequence (DNA): TGTGCCAGCAGTGAACCTGGCGGAAACACCATATATTTT. The rearrangement links TRBV25-1 to TRBJ1-3; no reliable D call. Trimming pared 2 bases from V and 4 bases from J, leaving 6 bases between. There are 13 residues in the CDR3. Germline-derived CDR1 and CDR2 are MGHDK and SYGVNS.

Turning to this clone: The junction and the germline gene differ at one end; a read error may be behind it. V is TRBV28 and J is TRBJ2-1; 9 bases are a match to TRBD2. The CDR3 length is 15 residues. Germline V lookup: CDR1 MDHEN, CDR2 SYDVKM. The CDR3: CASSQAGGYYSEQFF. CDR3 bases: TGTGCCAGCAGTCAAGCGGGGGGCTATTACAGTGAGCAGTTCTTC.

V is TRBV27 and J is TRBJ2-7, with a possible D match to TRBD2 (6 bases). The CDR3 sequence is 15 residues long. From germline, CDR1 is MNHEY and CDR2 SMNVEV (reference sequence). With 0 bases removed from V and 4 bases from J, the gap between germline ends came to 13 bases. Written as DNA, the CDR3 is TGTGCCAGCAGTTTATCAGTGGGACTTCAGTACGAGCAGTACTTC. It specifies CASSLSVGLQYEQYF.

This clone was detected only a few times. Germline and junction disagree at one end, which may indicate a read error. CDR3: CASSDSSGSYSEQFF. CDR3 in DNA: TGTGCCAGCAGTGACTCTAGCGGCTCCTACAGTGAGCAGTTCTTC. This chain links TRBV6-4 with TRBJ2-1, with TRBD2 as a possible D gene (6 bases). Germline loops: CDR1 MRHNA, CDR2 SNTAGT. This CDR3 region has 15 residues.